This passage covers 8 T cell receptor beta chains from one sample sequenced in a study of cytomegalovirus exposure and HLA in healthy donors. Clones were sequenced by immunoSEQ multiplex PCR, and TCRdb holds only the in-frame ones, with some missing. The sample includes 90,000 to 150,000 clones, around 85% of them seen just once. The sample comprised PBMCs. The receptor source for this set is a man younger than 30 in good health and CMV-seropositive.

Written as DNA, the CDR3 is TGTGCCAGCAGTGAATCGGGTTACAATGAGCAGTTCTTC. It specifies CASSESGYNEQFF. V gene TRBV2 combines with J gene TRBJ2-1; D gene unclear. V gave up 2 bases and J gave up 4 bases, with 6 bases separating them. The CDR3 consists of 13 residues. The germline V gene encodes CDR1 SNHLY and CDR2 FYNNEI.

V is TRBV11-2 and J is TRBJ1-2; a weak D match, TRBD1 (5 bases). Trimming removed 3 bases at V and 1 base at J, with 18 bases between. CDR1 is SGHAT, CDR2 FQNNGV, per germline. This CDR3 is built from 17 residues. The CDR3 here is CASSLTYPAQVNYGYTF. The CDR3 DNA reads TGTGCCAGCAGCTTGACCTATCCCGCACAGGTTAACTATGGCTACACCTTC.

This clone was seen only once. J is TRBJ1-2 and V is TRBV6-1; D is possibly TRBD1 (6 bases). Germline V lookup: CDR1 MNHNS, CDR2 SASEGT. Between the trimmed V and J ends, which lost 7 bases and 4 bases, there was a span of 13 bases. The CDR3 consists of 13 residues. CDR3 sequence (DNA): TGTGCCAGCACTCCGGGACACCCCTATGGCTACACCTTC. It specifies CASTPGHPYGYTF.

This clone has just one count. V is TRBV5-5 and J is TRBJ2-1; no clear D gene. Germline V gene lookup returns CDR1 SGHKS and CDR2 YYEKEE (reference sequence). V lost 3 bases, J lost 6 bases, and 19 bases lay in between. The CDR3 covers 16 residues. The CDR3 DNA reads TGTGCCAGCAGCTGGATAGATAGGCGGTACTCCAATGAGCAGTTCTTC. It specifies CASSWIDRRYSNEQFF.

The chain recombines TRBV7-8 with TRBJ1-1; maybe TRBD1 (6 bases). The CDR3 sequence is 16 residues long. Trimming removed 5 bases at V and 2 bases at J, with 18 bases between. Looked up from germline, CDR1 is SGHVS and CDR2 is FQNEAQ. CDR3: CASSLDLTGINTEAFF. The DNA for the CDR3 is TGTGCCAGCAGCCTGGACTTGACAGGAATAAACACTGAAGCTTTCTTT.

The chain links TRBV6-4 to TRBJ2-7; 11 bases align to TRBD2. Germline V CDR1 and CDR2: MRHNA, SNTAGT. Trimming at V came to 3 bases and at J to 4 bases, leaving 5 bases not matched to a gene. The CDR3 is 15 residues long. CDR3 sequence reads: CASSEASGGIYEQYF. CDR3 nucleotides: TGTGCCAGCAGTGAAGCTAGCGGGGGGATATACGAGCAGTACTTC.

The CDR3 coding sequence is TGCGCCAGCAGCCAGCAGACTAGTGACAATGAGCAGTTCTTC. Translating gives CASSQQTSDNEQFF. The V gene is TRBV4-3, the J gene TRBJ2-1; D might be TRBD2 (6 bases). The CDR3 is 14 amino acids. V was trimmed by 3 bases and J by 5 bases, leaving 11 bases between them. In germline, CDR1 is LGHNA, CDR2 YSLEER.

CDR3 in amino acids: CASSQENRGPNYGYTF. CDR3 nucleotides: TGTGCCAGCAGCCAAGAAAACAGGGGACCTAACTATGGCTACACCTTC. The chain links TRBV4-2 to TRBJ1-2, with 7 positions matching TRBD1. J was trimmed by 0 bases and V by 0 bases; bases with no gene match: 4. The CDR3 loop spans 16 amino acids. The germline V gene has CDR1 LGHNA and CDR2 YNFKEQ.